This TCR beta chain was documented in a study of blood T cell repertoires in COVID-19. The wider study: Acute-phase and convalescent COVID-19 samples originated in the United States, Italy and Spain. Sample material is recorded as cDNA or gDNA derived from T cells, B-cell-depleted T cells, or PBMCs.

Authors' processing steps: Reference gene primer amplification yielded estimated nucleated cell counts. Profiled with immunoSEQ multiplex PCR; TCRdb holds only in-frame clones, not every one. V, J and clone size are those of that table, while D and trimming were read from the DNA. Of some 120,000 clones in the sample, more than 75% were seen once. V was shortened by 0 bases and J by 0 bases, with 7 bases between the two germline ends. The CDR3 is 15 residues long. The germline gives CDR1 SGHNT, CDR2 YYREEE (reference sequence). Sequences were obtained from peripheral blood. V usage is TRBV5-4 and J usage is TRBJ1-3, with no clear D. The receptor was isolated from a man aged 45-60 years with acute or convalescent COVID-19. CDR3 DNA: TGTGCCAGCAGCTTGGTCGGAGGCTCTGGAAACACCATATATTTT. Protein: CASSLVGGSGNTIYF. The full variable domain, its missing parts supplied by reference TRBV5-4 and TRBJ1-3, is ETGVTQSPTHLIKTRGQQVTLRCSSQSGHNTVSWYQQALGQGPQFIFQYYREEENGRGNFPPRFSGLQFPNYSSELNVNALELDDSALYLCASSLVGGSGNTIYFGEGSWLTVV.